Below, 22 T cell receptor beta chains from the same sample are listed, as sequenced in a study of blood T cell repertoires in COVID-19. Repertoires were generated with immunoSEQ multiplex PCR, while TCRdb's copy carries only in-frame clones and drops some. This table holds approximately 300,000 clones, over 85% found once. Sequencing was performed on peripheral blood. Receptor source: a woman in her twenties or thirties with COVID-19, enrolled during active disease.

This clone was detected only once. The chain couples TRBV2 to TRBJ2-7; D may be TRBD2 (5 bases). The CDR3 has 14 residues. CDR1 is SNHLY and CDR2 is FYNNEI in the germline V gene. V gave up 10 bases and J gave up 0 bases, with 16 bases separating them. The CDR3 DNA reads as TGTGCCATCACGTTGATTGGGAGCTCCTACGAGCAGTACGTC. It encodes CAITLIGSSYEQYV.

The V gene is TRBV6-5, the J gene TRBJ1-6; possibly TRBD1 for D (5 bases). The CDR3 length is 16 residues. Germline assignment: CDR1 MNHEY and CDR2 SVGAGI. Trimming left V 3 bases short and J 5 bases short, with 14 bases between. DNA of the CDR3: TGTGCCAGCAGTTATGATGGGGGGGAGGATAATTCACCCCTCCACTTT. It translates to CASSYDGGEDNSPLHF.

The V call is TRBV2, the J call TRBJ2-1; 9 bases line up with TRBD2. Germline V gene sequence: CDR1 SNHLY, CDR2 FYNNEI. Trimming took 5 bases from V and 6 from J; bases not matched to a gene: 8. The CDR3 sequence is 15 residues long. The CDR3 region is CASSPGLARFNEQFF. The CDR3 coding sequence is TGTGCCAGCAGTCCCGGACTAGCGCGGTTCAATGAGCAGTTCTTC.

This chain joins TRBV20-1 and TRBJ2-1; D uncertain. V dropped 3 bases and J dropped 6 bases, with 6 bases sitting between them. The germline gives CDR1 DFQATT, CDR2 SNEGSKA (reference sequence). This CDR3 has 11 amino acids. The CDR3 spells CSARAGNEQFF. For the CDR3, the DNA is TGCAGTGCTAGGGCAGGCAATGAGCAGTTCTTC.

Comments on this clone: This sample includes further DNA sequences coding for the same CDR3. The gene calls are TRBV19 and TRBJ1-2, with a tentative D call TRBD1 (6 bases). The CDR3 extends over 12 amino acids. V was clipped by 7 bases and J by 3 bases, with 9 bases between them. Germline assignment: CDR1 LNHDA and CDR2 SQIVND (reference sequence). CDR3 amino acids: CASTPGDYGYTF. The CDR3 DNA sequence: TGTGCCAGTACCCCAGGGGACTATGGCTACACCTTC.

This clone is a singleton in its sample. This chain joins TRBV12-3 or TRBV12-4 and TRBJ2-1; 7 nucleotides align to TRBD1. This CDR3 spans 13 amino acids. With 6 bases clipped from V and 4 bases from J, the junction kept 3 bases outside the gene matches. The CDR3 DNA reads as TGTGCCAGCAGAGGACAGGCTTACAATGAGCAGTTCTTC. Protein sequence: CASRGQAYNEQFF.

The chain is built from TRBV6-5 and TRBJ1-5; a possible D gene is TRBD1 (5 bases). CDR3 length: 15 amino acids. Deletions cut 7 bases from V and 5 bases from J, with 18 bases between. Germline V gives CDR1 MNHEY, CDR2 SVGAGI. The CDR3 DNA reads as TGTGCCAGCACCCAAGGGGTTGGCAGCCATCAGCCCCAGCATTTT. Protein sequence: CASTQGVGSHQPQHF.

The rearrangement uses TRBV19 and TRBJ1-5; D remains ambiguous. V lost 3 bases to trimming and J lost 0 bases, with 6 bases between them. The CDR3 extends over 14 amino acids. Germline assignment: CDR1 LNHDA and CDR2 SQIVND (reference sequence). The CDR3, as DNA: TGTGCCAGTAGTATGGGCAGTAGCAATCAGCCCCAGCATTTT. Its protein is CASSMGSSNQPQHF.

This chain links TRBV27 with TRBJ2-5; 7 nucleotides line up with TRBD1. This CDR3 spans 12 amino acids. Germline V lookup: CDR1 MNHEY, CDR2 SMNVEV (reference sequence). Unmatched junction bases numbered 2, after V lost 5 bases and J lost 5 bases. CDR3 sequence: CASSRGLETQYF. CDR3 DNA: TGTGCCAGCAGTAGGGGGCTGGAGACCCAGTACTTC.

Concerning this clone: Other DNA sequences in this specimen translate into the identical CDR3. The V and J genes are TRBV7-3 and TRBJ1-1; unclear D gene. V was shortened by 2 bases and J by 1 base, with 5 bases between the two germline ends. Germline V CDR1 and CDR2: SGHTA, FQGTGA. The CDR3 consists of 13 residues. This CDR3 reads CASSLGRNTEAFF. DNA for the CDR3: TGTGCCAGCAGCTTAGGGCGGAACACTGAAGCTTTCTTT.

CDR3 amino acids: CASSLAGTQNYGYTF. CDR3 sequence (DNA): TGCGCCAGCAGCTTGGCCGGGACACAAAACTATGGCTACACCTTC. The chain employs TRBV5-1 and TRBJ1-2, with D possibly matching TRBD1 (6 bases). Trimming left V 0 bases short and J 2 bases short, with 11 bases between. The CDR3 consists of 15 residues. CDR1 is SGHRS and CDR2 is YFSETQ in the germline V gene. The full variable domain, in which reference TRBV5-1 and TRBJ1-2 provide the parts outside the CDR3, is KAGVTQTPRYLIKTRGQQVTLSCSPISGHRSVSWYQQTPGQGLQFLFEYFSETQRNKGNFPGRFSGRQFSNSRSEMNVSTLELGDSALYLCASSLAGTQNYGYTFGSGTRLTVV.

The chain links TRBV4-3 to TRBJ2-7; tentatively, D is TRBD1 (6 bases). V lost 2 bases, J lost 1 base, and 12 bases lay in between. Looked up from germline, CDR1 is LGHNA and CDR2 is YSLEER. This CDR3 spans 15 amino acids. Here the CDR3 DNA reads TGCGCCAGCAGCCAACTCGGACAGATGTCCTACGAGCAGTACTTC. It translates to CASSQLGQMSYEQYF.

The rearrangement uses TRBV20-1 and TRBJ1-4; D not resolved. The CDR3 covers 10 residues. CDR1 is DFQATT and CDR2 is SNEGSKA in the germline V gene (reference sequence). The V end was cut by 3 bases, the J end by 7 bases, with 3 bases between. CDR3 coding DNA: TGCAGTGCTAGCCGTGAAAAACTGTTTTTT. Its protein is CSASREKLFF.

The chain couples TRBV4-1 to TRBJ1-2, with 8 positions matching TRBD1. Per the germline V gene, CDR1 is MGHRA and CDR2 is YSYEKL. Losses at the gene ends were 2 bases for V and 4 bases for J; bases not matched to a gene: 15. The CDR3 totals 18 residues. The CDR3 coding sequence is TGCGCCAGCAGCCAAAGCGGGACAGGCACCAACTCCATCTATGGCTACACCTTC. This codes for CASSQSGTGTNSIYGYTF.

The V gene is TRBV29-1, the J gene TRBJ2-1; D ambiguous. The CDR3 has 11 amino acids. Germline CDR1 SQVTM, CDR2 ANQGSEA. The V end lost 4 bases, the J end lost 3 bases, and 4 bases lay between the germline ends. CDR3 sequence: CSVGSYNEQFF. The CDR3 DNA reads TGCAGCGTTGGCAGCTACAATGAGCAGTTCTTC.

This clone was observed a handful of times. This chain connects TRBV7-2 to TRBJ1-4; 7 nucleotides line up with TRBD1. The CDR3 loop spans 15 amino acids. Germline assignment: CDR1 SGHTA and CDR2 FQGNSA. Trimming took 6 bases from V and 0 from J; bases not matched to a gene: 4. CDR3 sequence: CASRVGTATNEKLFF. The CDR3 DNA reads as TGTGCCAGCAGGGTGGGGACAGCAACTAATGAAAAACTGTTTTTT.

This rearrangement joins TRBV10-3 to TRBJ2-3; 11 nucleotides agree with TRBD2. Trimming at V came to 9 bases and at J to 2 bases, leaving 4 bases not matched to a gene. Looked up from germline, CDR1 is ENHRY and CDR2 is SYGVKD. The CDR3 contains 14 residues. The CDR3 nucleotides are TGTGCCATAACTAGCGGGGGTATCACAGATACGCAGTATTTT. It translates to CAITSGGITDTQYF.

A single count supports this clone. The gene calls are TRBV19 and TRBJ1-6; D gene uncertain. The CDR3 is 16 amino acids. CDR1 is LNHDA, CDR2 SQIVND, per germline (reference sequence). Deletions cut 1 base from V and 8 bases from J, with 15 bases between. The DNA for the CDR3 is TGTGCCAGTAGTATAGGATGGTCGGGGAGGGATTCACCCCTCCACTTT. It yields the protein CASSIGWSGRDSPLHF.

The chain employs TRBV6-5 and TRBJ1-1; a possible D gene is TRBD1 (6 bases). Trimming cost V 7 bases and J 3 bases, with 12 bases left between them. The CDR3 is made up of 13 amino acids. Per germline, CDR1 MNHEY and CDR2 SVGAGI. This CDR3 is CASNQGSDTEAFF. Written as DNA, the CDR3 is TGTGCCAGCAACCAGGGGTCGGACACTGAAGCTTTCTTT.

V gene TRBV6-2 or TRBV6-3 combines with J gene TRBJ2-5; TRBD1 might be the D (6 bases). V shed 3 bases and J shed 3 bases, with 20 bases lying between them. The CDR3 loop spans 17 amino acids. Germline V gene data show CDR1 as MNHEY and CDR2 as SVGEGT. The CDR3 DNA sequence: TGTGCCAGCAGTTATGGTTTTGGAGTGCAGGGGAAAGAGACCCAGTACTTC. It encodes CASSYGFGVQGKETQYF.

The rearrangement links TRBV5-1 to TRBJ2-3, with 13 bases matching TRBD2. With 7 bases clipped from V and 2 bases from J, the junction kept 1 base outside the gene matches. CDR1 is SGHRS, CDR2 YFSETQ, per germline. CDR3 length: 14 residues. The CDR3 loop is CASGTSGVTDTQYF. The CDR3 bases are TGCGCCAGCGGGACTAGCGGGGTCACAGATACGCAGTATTTT.

CDR3 DNA sequence: TGTGCCAGCAGCCCCCGACAGGGGGCGTTTGGCTACACCTTC. Translating it yields CASSPRQGAFGYTF. The chain joins TRBV6-5 to TRBJ1-2; TRBD1 agrees at 10 bases. V lost 6 bases to trimming and J lost 7 bases; unmatched junction nucleotides: 8. From germline, CDR1 is MNHEY and CDR2 SVGAGI. The CDR3 contains 14 residues.